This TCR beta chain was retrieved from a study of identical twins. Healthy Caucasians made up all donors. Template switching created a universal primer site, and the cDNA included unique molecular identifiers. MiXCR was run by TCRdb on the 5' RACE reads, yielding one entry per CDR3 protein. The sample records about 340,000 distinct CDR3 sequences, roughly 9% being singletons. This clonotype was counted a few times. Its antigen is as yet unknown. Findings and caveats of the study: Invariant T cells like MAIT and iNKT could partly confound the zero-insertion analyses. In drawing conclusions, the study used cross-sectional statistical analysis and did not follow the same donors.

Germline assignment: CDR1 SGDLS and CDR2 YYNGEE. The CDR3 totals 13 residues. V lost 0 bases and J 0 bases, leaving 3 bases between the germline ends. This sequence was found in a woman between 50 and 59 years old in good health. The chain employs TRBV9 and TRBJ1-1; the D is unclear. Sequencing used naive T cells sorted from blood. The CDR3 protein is CASSVELNTEAFF. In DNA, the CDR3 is TGTGCCAGCAGCGTAGAGCTGAACACTGAAGCTTTCTTT.